Presented here are 4 T cell receptor beta chains from one specimen sequenced in a study of regulatory T cells in long-lasting Graves disease. This sample's time point: persistent/refractory GD, antithyroid drugs over 5 years with positive TRAb. Following extraction of RNA from PBMCs, that RNA was used to make the TCR library. Building of the TCR beta libraries involved iRepertoire HTBI primers and Arm-PCR of CDR3 regions. TCRdb re-called the multiplex PCR reads with MiXCR, one entry per CDR3 protein. This table has around 430,000 distinct CDR3 sequences, 22% appearing once. The material was peripheral blood mononuclear cells (PBMCs), obtained when the disease was refractory, from a patient treated with antithyroid drugs. The source of these receptors is a female donor with Graves disease.

This clonotype was seen a few times. The chain uses TRBV5-5 and TRBJ2-7; perhaps TRBD2 as D (5 bases). The length of the CDR3 is 11 residues. The V and J ends lost 6 bases and 4 bases respectively, with 8 bases between them. Germline V gives CDR1 SGHKS, CDR2 YYEKEE (reference sequence). For the CDR3, the DNA is TGTGCCAGCATAGGGAGTTACGAGCAGTACTTC. Protein: CASIGSYEQYF.

The V gene is TRBV7-9, the J gene TRBJ2-7; 8 bases map to TRBD1. In germline, CDR1 is SEHNR, CDR2 FQNEAQ (reference sequence). CDR3 length equals 15 residues. The ends lost 1 base at V and 6 bases at J; junction bases unmatched: 8. The CDR3 DNA is TGTGCCAGCAGCTTAGTTGCAGGGGGCGCGGCCGAGCAGTACTTC. It codes for CASSLVAGGAAEQYF.

This chain connects TRBV25-1 to TRBJ1-2, with D perhaps TRBD1 (5 bases). Germline V CDR1 and CDR2: MGHDK, SYGVNS. This CDR3 is 17 amino acids long. The V gene lost 1 base and the J gene lost 1 base, with 16 bases spanning the gap. The CDR3 here is CASSESGTGDINYGYTF. CDR3 in DNA: TGTGCCAGCAGTGAATCAGGAACAGGAGATATTAACTATGGCTACACCTTC.

The chain links TRBV5-5 to TRBJ1-1, with 12 nucleotides matching TRBD1. V gave up 3 bases and J gave up 4 bases; unmatched junction bases: 4. Germline V gives CDR1 SGHKS, CDR2 YYEKEE (reference sequence). The CDR3 contains 15 residues. The CDR3 DNA sequence: TGTGCCAGCAGCTCGGGACAGGGGGCACGCACTGAAGCTTTCTTT. Its protein is CASSSGQGARTEAFF.